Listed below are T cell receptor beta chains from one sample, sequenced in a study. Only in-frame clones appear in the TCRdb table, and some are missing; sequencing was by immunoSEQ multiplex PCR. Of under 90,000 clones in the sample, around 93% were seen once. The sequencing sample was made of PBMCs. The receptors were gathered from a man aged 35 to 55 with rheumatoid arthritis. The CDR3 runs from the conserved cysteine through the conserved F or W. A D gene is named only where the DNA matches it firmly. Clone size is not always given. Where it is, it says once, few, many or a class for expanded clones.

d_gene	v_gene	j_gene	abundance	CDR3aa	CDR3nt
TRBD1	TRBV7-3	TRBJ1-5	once	CASSLWDRDRGNQPQHF	TGTGCCAGCAGCTTATGGGACCGGGACAGGGGCAATCAGCCCCAGCATTTT
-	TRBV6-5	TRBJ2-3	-	CASRRDGGSTDTQYF	TGTGCCAGCAGGAGGGACGGAGGTAGCACAGATACGCAGTATTTT
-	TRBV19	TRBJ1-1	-	CASTPWTGMNTEAFF	TGTGCCAGTACCCCTTGGACGGGAATGAACACTGAAGCTTTCTTT
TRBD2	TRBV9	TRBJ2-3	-	CASSVGGLAGGTDTQYF	TGTGCCAGCAGCGTAGGAGGACTAGCGGGGGGCACAGATACGCAGTATTTT
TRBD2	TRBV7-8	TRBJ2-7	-	CASKLTSGSGYEQYF	TGTGCCAGCAAGTTGACGAGCGGGAGTGGGTACGAGCAGTACTTC
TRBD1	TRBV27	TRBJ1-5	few	CASRPSGQYNQPQHF	TGTGCCAGCAGGCCCTCGGGACAGTACAATCAGCCCCAGCATTTT
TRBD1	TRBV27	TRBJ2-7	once	CASSGRDRAYEQYF	TGTGCCAGCAGTGGCCGGGACAGAGCCTACGAGCAGTACTTC
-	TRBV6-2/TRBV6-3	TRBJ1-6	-	CASSHDNSPLHF	TGTGCCAGCAGCCACGATAATTCACCCCTCCACTTT
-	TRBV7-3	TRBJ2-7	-	CASSLTQGVPGEDEQYF	TGTGCCAGCAGCTTAACGCAGGGGGTTCCCGGGGAGGACGAGCAGTACTTC
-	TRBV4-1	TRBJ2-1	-	CASSHRAGGGSYNEQFF	TGCGCCAGCAGCCATCGGGCGGGCGGGGGCTCATACAATGAGCAGTTCTTC
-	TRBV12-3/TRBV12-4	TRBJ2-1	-	CASCVRGNEQFF	TGTGCCAGCTGTGTGAGGGGCAATGAGCAGTTCTTC
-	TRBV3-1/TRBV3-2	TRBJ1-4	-	CASSYRGGGNEKLFF	TGTGCCAGCAGCTACCGAGGGGGGGGTAATGAAAAACTGTTTTTT
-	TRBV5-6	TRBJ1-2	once	CASSLEADYGYTF	TGTGCCAGCAGCTTGGAGGCAGACTATGGCTACACCTTC
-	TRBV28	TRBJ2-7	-	CASSRGQIAYEQYF	TGTGCCAGTTCGCGGGGACAGATCGCCTACGAGCAGTACTTC
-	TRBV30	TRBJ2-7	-	CAWSLGTGVHEQYF	TGTGCCTGGAGTCTGGGAACGGGAGTACACGAGCAGTACTTC
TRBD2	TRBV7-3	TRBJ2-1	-	CASSLASGVSYNEQFF	TGTGCCAGCAGCTTGGCTAGCGGGGTCTCCTACAATGAGCAGTTCTTC
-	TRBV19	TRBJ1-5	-	CASSMKGYSNQPQHF	TGTGCCAGTAGTATGAAGGGATATAGCAATCAGCCCCAGCATTTT
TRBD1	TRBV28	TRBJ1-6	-	CASAETGNSPLHF	TGTGCCAGCGCCGAGACAGGGAATTCACCCCTCCACTTT
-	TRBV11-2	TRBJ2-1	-	CASSLDLAPGSYNEQFF	TGTGCCAGCAGCTTAGATCTGGCCCCGGGCTCCTACAATGAGCAGTTCTTC
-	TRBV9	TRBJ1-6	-	CASSASGQDNSPLHF	TGTGCCAGCAGCGCATCGGGACAAGATAATTCACCCCTCCACTTT
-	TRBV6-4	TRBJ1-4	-	CARRGRFNEKLFF	TGTGCCAGGAGGGGACGTTTTAATGAAAAACTGTTTTTT
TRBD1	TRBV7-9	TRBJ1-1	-	CASSSDRVFTEAFF	TGTGCCAGCAGCTCGGACAGGGTATTTACTGAAGCTTTCTTT
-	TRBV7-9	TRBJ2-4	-	CASSLRGNIQYF	TGTGCCAGCAGCTTACGGGGGAACATTCAGTACTTC
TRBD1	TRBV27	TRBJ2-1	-	CASNLGQGAYNEQFF	TGTGCCAGCAACCTGGGACAGGGGGCCTACAATGAGCAGTTCTTC
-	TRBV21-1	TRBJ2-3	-	CASSKGQRSTDTQYF	TGTGCCAGCAGCAAAGGGCAGAGAAGCACAGATACGCAGTATTTT
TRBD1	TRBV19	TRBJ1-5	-	CASSAGTANQPQHF	TGTGCCAGTAGTGCCGGGACAGCTAATCAGCCCCAGCATTTT
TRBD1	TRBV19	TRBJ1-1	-	CASSRTGMANTEAFF	TGTGCCAGTAGTAGGACAGGGATGGCGAACACTGAAGCTTTCTTT
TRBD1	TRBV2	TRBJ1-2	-	CASRQTGVSYGYTF	TGTGCCAGCAGACAGACAGGGGTCTCCTATGGCTACACCTTC
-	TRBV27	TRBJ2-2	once	CASSFERNTGELFF	TGTGCCAGCAGTTTTGAGCGGAACACCGGGGAGCTGTTTTTT
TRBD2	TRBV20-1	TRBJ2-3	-	CSASKLAGPTDTQYF	TGCAGTGCTAGTAAGCTAGCGGGACCCACAGATACGCAGTATTTT
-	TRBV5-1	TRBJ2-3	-	CASSHGTRTDTQYF	TGCGCCAGCAGCCACGGGACCCGCACAGATACGCAGTATTTT
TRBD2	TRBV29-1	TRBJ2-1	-	CSVLNVAGNSISYNEQFF	TGCAGCGTTTTGAATGTAGCGGGAAACTCAATCTCCTACAATGAGCAGTTCTTC
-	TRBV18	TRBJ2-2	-	CASSPDLGATGELFF	TGTGCCAGCTCACCTGACCTAGGAGCCACCGGGGAGCTGTTTTTT
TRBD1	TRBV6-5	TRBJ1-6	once	CASSNRQGRPLHF	TGTGCCAGCAGTAACCGACAGGGTCGGCCCCTCCACTTT
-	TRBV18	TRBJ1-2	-	CASRGWGYTF	TGTGCCAGCCGCGGGTGGGGCTACACCTTC
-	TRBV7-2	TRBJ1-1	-	CASSLMAGVGTNTEAFF	TGTGCCAGCAGCTTAATGGCCGGAGTAGGGACGAACACTGAAGCTTTCTTT
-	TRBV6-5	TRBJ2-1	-	CASSYGSEQFF	TGTGCCAGCAGTTACGGCTCCGAGCAGTTCTTC
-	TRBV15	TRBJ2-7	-	CATSRDWDARYEQYF	TGTGCCACCAGCAGAGACTGGGATGCGAGGTACGAGCAGTACTTC
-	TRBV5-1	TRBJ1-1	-	CASSRPRGNTEAFF	TGCGCCAGCAGCCGTCCGAGGGGGAACACTGAAGCTTTCTTT
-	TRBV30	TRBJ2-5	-	CAWSGVRETQYF	TGTGCCTGGAGTGGGGTACGGGAGACCCAGTACTTC
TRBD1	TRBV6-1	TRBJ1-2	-	CASSAFSGTGKGGYTF	TGTGCCAGCAGTGCGTTTTCCGGGACAGGAAAGGGTGGCTACACCTTC
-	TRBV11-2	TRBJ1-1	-	CASSPAGYTEAFF	TGTGCCAGCAGCCCGGCGGGCTACACTGAAGCTTTCTTT
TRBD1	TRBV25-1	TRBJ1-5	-	CASRGQGENQPQHF	TGTGCCAGCAGGGGACAGGGGGAAAATCAGCCCCAGCATTTT
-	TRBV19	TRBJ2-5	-	CASSTRTGEETQYF	TGTGCCAGTAGTACCAGGACGGGAGAAGAGACCCAGTACTTC
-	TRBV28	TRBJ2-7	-	CASSLGGLSYEQYF	TGTGCCAGCAGCTTGGGAGGCCTAAGCTACGAGCAGTACTTC
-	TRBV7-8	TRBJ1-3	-	CASSLVVGAAGTRNTIYF	TGTGCCAGCAGCTTAGTAGTGGGCGCGGCAGGGACCAGAAACACCATATATTTT
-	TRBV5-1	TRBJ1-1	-	CASSAGTRFIEAFF	TGCGCCAGCAGCGCCGGGACAAGGTTTATTGAAGCTTTCTTT
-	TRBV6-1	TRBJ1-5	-	CASSDQTGLNQPQHF	TGTGCCAGCAGTGATCAGACAGGACTCAATCAGCCCCAGCATTTT
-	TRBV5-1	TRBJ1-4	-	CASSERAGGEKLFF	TGCGCCAGCAGTGAGCGGGCAGGAGGGGAAAAACTGTTTTTT
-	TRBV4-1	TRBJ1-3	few	CASSQDWTRQIRNTIYF	TGCGCCAGCAGCCAAGATTGGACCCGGCAGATTAGAAACACCATATATTTT
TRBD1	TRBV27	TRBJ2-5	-	CASSLLARQGQETQYF	TGTGCCAGCAGTTTATTGGCTCGACAGGGGCAAGAGACCCAGTACTTC
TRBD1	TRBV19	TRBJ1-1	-	CASRRGGSNTEAFF	TGTGCCAGTAGGCGAGGGGGCTCTAACACTGAAGCTTTCTTT
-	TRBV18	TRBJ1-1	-	CASSPPQGAGVTEAFF	TGTGCCAGCTCACCACCCCAAGGAGCGGGGGTCACTGAAGCTTTCTTT
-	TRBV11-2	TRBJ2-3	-	CASSWSRDGVTQYF	TGTGCCAGCAGCTGGTCCCGGGACGGGGTTACGCAGTATTTT
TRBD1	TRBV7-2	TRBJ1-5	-	CASSVDRAQPQHF	TGTGCCAGCAGCGTCGACAGGGCTCAGCCCCAGCATTTT
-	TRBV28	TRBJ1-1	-	CASRLRGKNTEAFF	TGTGCCAGCAGACTCAGGGGAAAGAACACTGAAGCTTTCTTT
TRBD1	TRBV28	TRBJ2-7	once	CASSLGTGSYEQYF	TGTGCCAGCAGTTTGGGGACAGGGTCCTACGAGCAGTACTTC
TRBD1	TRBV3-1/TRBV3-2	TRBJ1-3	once	CASSQGQGALGNTIYF	TGTGCCAGCAGCCAAGGACAGGGGGCCCTTGGAAACACCATATATTTT
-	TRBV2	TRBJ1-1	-	CASSDLTRITEAFF	TGTGCCAGCAGTGATCTCACCAGGATCACTGAAGCTTTCTTT